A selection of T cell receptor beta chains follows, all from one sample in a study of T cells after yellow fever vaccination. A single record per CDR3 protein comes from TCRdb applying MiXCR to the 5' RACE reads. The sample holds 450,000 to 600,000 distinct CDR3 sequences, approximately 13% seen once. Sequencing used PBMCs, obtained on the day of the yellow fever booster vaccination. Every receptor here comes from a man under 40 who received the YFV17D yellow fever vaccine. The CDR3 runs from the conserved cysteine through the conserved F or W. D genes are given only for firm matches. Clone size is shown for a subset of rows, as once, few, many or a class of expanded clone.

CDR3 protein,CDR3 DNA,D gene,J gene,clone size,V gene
CSASPFRSGANVLTF,TGCAGTGCTAGTCCCTTTCGCTCTGGGGCCAACGTCCTGACTTTC,.,TRBJ2-6,few,TRBV20-1
CASTTKQGSYNSPLHF,TGTGCCAGCACCACCAAACAGGGCTCCTATAATTCACCCCTCCACTTT,.,TRBJ1-6,.,TRBV27
CASSSLPGAKGEQFF,TGTGCCAGCAGCTCATTACCGGGGGCCAAGGGTGAGCAGTTCTTC,.,TRBJ2-1,.,TRBV7-2
CASSGTGAGYGYTF,TGTGCCAGTAGTGGTACAGGGGCGGGCTATGGCTACACCTTC,TRBD1,TRBJ1-2,.,TRBV19
CASSSLPGPSSGYTF,TGTGCCAGCAGCTCGCTACCGGGCCCCTCGTCCGGCTACACCTTC,.,TRBJ1-2,many,TRBV5-5
CASSRQGDQPQHF,TGTGCCAGCAGCCGACAGGGGGATCAGCCCCAGCATTTT,TRBD1,TRBJ1-5,few,TRBV7-2
CASSHQRGYEQYF,TGTGCCAGCAGTCACCAAAGGGGCTACGAGCAGTACTTC,.,TRBJ2-7,.,TRBV14
CASSRGLAGGADTQYF,TGTGCCAGCAGCCGAGGACTAGCGGGAGGGGCAGATACGCAGTATTTT,TRBD2,TRBJ2-3,many,TRBV7-2
CASSPQGRNLYGYTF,TGCGCCAGCAGCCCACAGGGGCGAAACCTCTATGGCTACACCTTC,TRBD1,TRBJ1-2,.,TRBV5-1
CASSLVRSYEQYF,TGTGCCAGCAGCTTGGTCCGAAGCTACGAGCAGTACTTC,.,TRBJ2-7,many,TRBV7-8
CASGSPRHQPQHF,TGTGCTAGTGGTTCCCCCCGACACCAGCCCCAGCATTTT,.,TRBJ1-5,few,TRBV12-5
CASRGLAGSSYNEKFF,TGTGCCAGCAGGGGCCTAGCTGGAAGCTCCTACAATGAGAAGTTCTTC,.,TRBJ2-1,.,TRBV12-3/TRBV12-4
CASMTGVYGYTF,TGTGCCAGCATGACAGGGGTTTATGGCTACACCTTC,TRBD1,TRBJ1-2,few,TRBV2
CASSEFGGALHEQYF,TGCGCCAGCAGTGAGTTTGGGGGCGCGCTCCACGAGCAGTACTTC,.,TRBJ2-7,.,TRBV10-2